This is a list of T cell receptor beta chains from one sample in a study of blood T cells in healthy people across ages. TCRdb passed the 5' RACE reads through MiXCR, listing each CDR3 protein once. This sample has approximately 790,000 distinct CDR3 sequences; 55% to 65% occur once, and the top ten carry 28%. The sequencing sample was made of blood. The receptors derive from a man aged 25 to 45 in good health. The CDR3 runs from the conserved cysteine through the conserved F or W. A D gene is named only where the DNA matches it firmly. The size field is filled for only some rows; it gives once, few, many or a size class.

clone size: -; D gene: TRBD1; J gene: TRBJ1-5; V gene: TRBV5-1; CDR3 DNA: TGCGCCAGCAGCTTCGGACAGGGTGAACAGCCCCAGCATTTT; CDR3 protein: CASSFGQGEQPQHF
clone size: few; D gene: -; J gene: TRBJ1-2; V gene: TRBV6-2/TRBV6-3; CDR3 DNA: TGTGCCAGCAGTACCCAGGGTGGGGCGCGTAACTATGGCTACACCTTC; CDR3 protein: CASSTQGGARNYGYTF
clone size: -; D gene: TRBD1; J gene: TRBJ2-3; V gene: TRBV5-1; CDR3 DNA: TGTGCCAGCAGTTTGGGACAGGGGCGAGATACGCAGTATTTT; CDR3 protein: CASSLGQGRDTQYF
clone size: -; D gene: -; J gene: TRBJ2-6; V gene: TRBV10-3; CDR3 DNA: TGTGCCATCAGTGAGTCGTTCTCCCGGGTCTCTGGGGCCAACGTCCTGACTTTC; CDR3 protein: CAISESFSRVSGANVLTF
clone size: -; D gene: -; J gene: TRBJ2-7; V gene: TRBV7-2; CDR3 DNA: TGTGCCAGCAGCTTATGGAGGGGGGACGACGAGCAGTACTTC; CDR3 protein: CASSLWRGDDEQYF
clone size: few; D gene: TRBD1; J gene: TRBJ2-7; V gene: TRBV9; CDR3 DNA: TGTGCCAGCAGCACCCACAGGGACAGGGTTACCCACGAGCAGTACTTC; CDR3 protein: CASSTHRDRVTHEQYF
clone size: few; D gene: -; J gene: TRBJ2-3; V gene: TRBV6-1; CDR3 DNA: TGTGCCAACCAGATCGGGTCGGCGCAGTATTTT; CDR3 protein: CANQIGSAQYF
clone size: few; D gene: TRBD2; J gene: TRBJ2-7; V gene: TRBV5-1; CDR3 DNA: TGCGCCAGCAGCTTCGGGCGGGGGGACAACTACGAGCAGTACTTC; CDR3 protein: CASSFGRGDNYEQYF
clone size: once; D gene: -; J gene: TRBJ1-4; V gene: TRBV4-2; CDR3 DNA: TGTGCCAGCAGCCAAGATCTACGGGCAGGGAGTAATGAAAAACTGTTTTTT; CDR3 protein: CASSQDLRAGSNEKLFF
clone size: -; D gene: TRBD1; J gene: TRBJ2-7; V gene: TRBV7-2; CDR3 DNA: TGTGCCAGCACCCAGGACAGGGCTAATGCCTACGAGCAGTACTTC; CDR3 protein: CASTQDRANAYEQYF
clone size: -; D gene: TRBD1; J gene: TRBJ2-7; V gene: TRBV7-2; CDR3 DNA: TGTGCCAGCAGCTTAGTAGGGACAGGGGGCTACGAGCAGTACTTC; CDR3 protein: CASSLVGTGGYEQYF
clone size: few; D gene: -; J gene: TRBJ2-7; V gene: TRBV6-2/TRBV6-3; CDR3 DNA: TGTGCCAGCAGACCCCGGACGTCTTCCTACGAGCAGTACTTC; CDR3 protein: CASRPRTSSYEQYF
clone size: -; D gene: -; J gene: TRBJ1-1; V gene: TRBV29-1; CDR3 DNA: TGCAGCGTTGAAGGGGGCGGGGGCTGGAACACTGAAGCTTTCTTT; CDR3 protein: CSVEGGGGWNTEAFF
clone size: -; D gene: TRBD1; J gene: TRBJ2-7; V gene: TRBV7-3; CDR3 DNA: TGTGCCAGCAGCCCAAACCCGGGACAGGGGTTCCACGAGCAGTACTTC; CDR3 protein: CASSPNPGQGFHEQYF
clone size: few; D gene: -; J gene: TRBJ2-3; V gene: TRBV27; CDR3 DNA: TGTGCCAGCAGTCCAGGACCCCCGACGCAGTATTTT; CDR3 protein: CASSPGPPTQYF
clone size: -; D gene: -; J gene: TRBJ2-5; V gene: TRBV6-5; CDR3 DNA: TGTGCCAGCAGTTCGGAGGTTCGAGAGACCCAGTACTTC; CDR3 protein: CASSSEVRETQYF